These T cell receptor beta chains were read from a single sample in a study of T cell responses to AZD1222 COVID-19 vaccine. Data came from immunoSEQ multiplex PCR; TCRdb stores just in-frame clones and leaves some out. The table includes some 140,000 clones, roughly 88% detected once. The specimen was peripheral blood, collected 28 days after the second AZD1222 dose. Receptor source: an adult who received the AZD1222 COVID-19 vaccine. The CDR3 runs from the conserved cysteine through the conserved F or W. A D gene is named only where the DNA matches it firmly. Size tells how often a clone was seen (once, few, many) or the class of an expanded clone, and some rows leave it out.

CDR3: CASSVFSSGANVLTF; DNA: TGCGCCAGCAGCGTCTTTAGCTCTGGGGCCAACGTCCTGACTTTC; J: TRBJ2-6; D: NA; V: TRBV5-1; size: NA
CDR3: CASSVQGGNTEAFF; DNA: TGTGCCAGCAGCGTGCAGGGGGGGAACACTGAAGCTTTCTTT; J: TRBJ1-1; D: TRBD1; V: TRBV9; size: NA
CDR3: CASSSGGGTDTQYF; DNA: TGTGCCAGCAGCTCCGGGGGGGGCACAGATACGCAGTATTTT; J: TRBJ2-3; D: TRBD2; V: TRBV11-2; size: NA
CDR3: CASSPGGGSSYNSPLHF; DNA: TGTGCCAGCAGCCCCGGAGGAGGGAGCTCCTATAATTCACCCCTCCACTTT; J: TRBJ1-6; D: NA; V: TRBV11-2; size: once
CDR3: CASSRTGNGEQYF; DNA: TGTGCCAGCTCACGGACAGGGAACGGCGAGCAGTACTTC; J: TRBJ2-7; D: TRBD1; V: TRBV18; size: NA
CDR3: CASSLVIQEQFF; DNA: TGTGCCAGCAGCTTGGTAATTCAGGAGCAGTTCTTC; J: TRBJ2-1; D: NA; V: TRBV5-8; size: NA
CDR3: CAISVRTSGSGEQYF; DNA: TGTGCCATCAGTGTGCGGACTAGCGGGAGCGGCGAGCAGTACTTC; J: TRBJ2-7; D: TRBD2; V: TRBV10-3; size: NA
CDR3: CASSQGGGSFYEQYF; DNA: TGTGCCAGCAGCCAAGGGGGGGGGTCCTTCTACGAGCAGTACTTC; J: TRBJ2-7; D: TRBD2; V: TRBV3-1/TRBV3-2; size: NA
CDR3: CSVTSGAMDTEAFF; DNA: TGCAGCGTCACCTCGGGGGCCATGGACACTGAAGCTTTCTTT; J: TRBJ1-1; D: NA; V: TRBV29-1; size: NA
CDR3: CASHSAGGGRQETQYF; DNA: TGTGCCAGCCACTCGGCGGGGGGAGGTAGGCAAGAGACCCAGTACTTC; J: TRBJ2-5; D: TRBD2; V: TRBV5-4; size: NA
CDR3: CASSPGLAVSTDTQYF; DNA: TGCGCCAGCAGTCCCGGACTAGCGGTGAGCACAGATACGCAGTATTTT; J: TRBJ2-3; D: TRBD2; V: TRBV10-2; size: few
CDR3: CATSRDRMNTGELFF; DNA: TGTGCCACCAGCCGGGACAGGATGAACACCGGGGAGCTGTTTTTT; J: TRBJ2-2; D: TRBD1; V: TRBV15; size: NA
CDR3: CAWRETDTEAFF; DNA: TGTGCCTGGAGGGAGACAGACACTGAAGCTTTCTTT; J: TRBJ1-1; D: NA; V: TRBV30; size: NA
CDR3: CASRPGTGDSPLHF; DNA: TGCGCCAGCAGGCCCGGGACAGGGGATTCACCCCTCCACTTT; J: TRBJ1-6; D: TRBD1; V: TRBV5-1; size: NA
CDR3: CASSRGLAGGRSSYEQYF; DNA: TGTGCCAGCAGCAGGGGACTAGCGGGGGGCCGAAGCTCCTACGAGCAGTACTTC; J: TRBJ2-7; D: TRBD2; V: TRBV3-1/TRBV3-2; size: once
CDR3: CASSDGVPSNAYEQYF; DNA: TGTGCCAGCAGTGATGGAGTGCCATCAAATGCATACGAGCAGTACTTC; J: TRBJ2-7; D: NA; V: TRBV6-1; size: NA
CDR3: CASSLSGPRDTQYF; DNA: TGTGCCAGCAGCTTATCGGGCCCCAGGGATACGCAGTATTTT; J: TRBJ2-3; D: NA; V: TRBV11-1; size: NA
CDR3: CASSMGQETQYF; DNA: TGTGCCAGTAGTATGGGACAAGAGACCCAGTACTTC; J: TRBJ2-5; D: NA; V: TRBV19; size: once
CDR3: CASSLGDTYQPQHF; DNA: TGTGCCAGCAGCTTGGGGGACACCTATCAGCCCCAGCATTTT; J: TRBJ1-5; D: NA; V: TRBV5-5; size: NA
CDR3: CASSPRVGREAFF; DNA: TGTGCCAGCAGCCCTCGGGTCGGGCGGGAAGCTTTCTTT; J: TRBJ1-1; D: NA; V: TRBV3-1/TRBV3-2; size: NA
CDR3: CASSDQGRTNEKLFF; DNA: TGTGCCAGTAGTGATCAGGGACGAACTAATGAAAAACTGTTTTTT; J: TRBJ1-4; D: NA; V: TRBV19; size: NA
CDR3: CASSELGGANTEAFF; DNA: TGTGCCAGCAGTGAGCTGGGAGGAGCGAACACTGAAGCTTTCTTT; J: TRBJ1-1; D: NA; V: TRBV6-1; size: NA
CDR3: CASSFGQGANEQFF; DNA: TGCGCCAGCAGCTTCGGACAGGGGGCGAATGAGCAGTTCTTC; J: TRBJ2-1; D: TRBD1; V: TRBV5-1; size: once
CDR3: CASSYQSNQPQHF; DNA: TGTGCCAGCAGTTATCAGAGCAATCAGCCCCAGCATTTT; J: TRBJ1-5; D: NA; V: TRBV6-5; size: NA
CDR3: CASSLAGYSGYTF; DNA: TGTGCCAGCAGCTTAGCGGGGTACTCAGGCTACACCTTC; J: TRBJ1-2; D: NA; V: TRBV7-2; size: NA
CDR3: CASSLSGQGYQPQHF; DNA: TGTGCCAGCAGTTTATCAGGACAGGGGTATCAGCCCCAGCATTTT; J: TRBJ1-5; D: TRBD1; V: TRBV27; size: NA
CDR3: CASSPGQGFGYTF; DNA: TGTGCCAGCAGTCCTGGACAGGGGTTTGGCTACACCTTC; J: TRBJ1-2; D: TRBD1; V: TRBV6-4; size: NA
CDR3: CASKQGANTEAFF; DNA: TGTGCCAGCAAACAGGGGGCAAACACTGAAGCTTTCTTT; J: TRBJ1-1; D: TRBD1; V: TRBV12-3/TRBV12-4; size: NA
CDR3: CASGQGGDEKLFF; DNA: TGTGCTAGTGGACAGGGGGGTGATGAAAAACTGTTTTTT; J: TRBJ1-4; D: TRBD1; V: TRBV12-5; size: NA
CDR3: CASSFTGIGTDTQYF; DNA: TGCGCCAGCAGCTTCACAGGGATCGGCACAGATACGCAGTATTTT; J: TRBJ2-3; D: NA; V: TRBV5-1; size: NA
CDR3: CASSLAVASTDTQYF; DNA: TGTGCCAGCAGCTTGGCCGTCGCTAGCACAGATACGCAGTATTTT; J: TRBJ2-3; D: NA; V: TRBV5-4; size: NA
CDR3: CASSPGQGSLATNEKLFF; DNA: TGTGCCAGCTCACCGGGACAGGGGTCCCTTGCAACTAATGAAAAACTGTTTTTT; J: TRBJ1-4; D: TRBD1; V: TRBV18; size: NA
CDR3: CASSLAGRPNSPLHF; DNA: TGTGCCAGCAGCCTCGCGGGGCGGCCTAATTCACCCCTCCACTTT; J: TRBJ1-6; D: NA; V: TRBV9; size: NA
CDR3: CASSFRAETQYF; DNA: TGTGCCAGCAGCTTCAGGGCCGAGACCCAGTACTTC; J: TRBJ2-5; D: NA; V: TRBV5-8; size: few
CDR3: CASSNPDGHEQYF; DNA: TGTGCCAGCAGTAACCCGGACGGCCACGAGCAGTACTTC; J: TRBJ2-7; D: NA; V: TRBV6-5; size: NA
CDR3: CASSEVQGLEQFF; DNA: TGTGCCAGCAGCGAAGTACAGGGTTTAGAGCAGTTCTTC; J: TRBJ2-1; D: NA; V: TRBV11-3; size: once
CDR3: CAISDRVGTEQYF; DNA: TGTGCCATCAGTGACAGGGTCGGTACCGAGCAGTACTTC; J: TRBJ2-7; D: NA; V: TRBV10-3; size: NA
CDR3: CASNQRTGDTEAFF; DNA: TGTGCCAGCAATCAAAGGACAGGGGACACTGAAGCTTTCTTT; J: TRBJ1-1; D: TRBD1; V: TRBV6-5; size: few
CDR3: CAISEGVSNQPQHF; DNA: TGTGCCATCAGTGAAGGGGTGAGCAATCAGCCCCAGCATTTT; J: TRBJ1-5; D: NA; V: TRBV10-3; size: NA
CDR3: CASSRNAGGPSTDTQYF; DNA: TGTGCCAGCAGCCGTAATGCCGGGGGGCCTAGCACAGATACGCAGTATTTT; J: TRBJ2-3; D: NA; V: TRBV5-4; size: once
CDR3: CASSPLDRSSYEQYF; DNA: TGTGCCAGTAGTCCACTGGACAGGAGCTCCTACGAGCAGTACTTC; J: TRBJ2-7; D: TRBD1; V: TRBV19; size: few
CDR3: CASSLGAWGRGQYSNQPQHF; DNA: TGTGCCAGCAGTTTGGGGGCTTGGGGGAGGGGACAATATAGCAATCAGCCCCAGCATTTT; J: TRBJ1-5; D: NA; V: TRBV27; size: few
CDR3: CSVEVGQGNQPQHF; DNA: TGCAGCGTTGAAGTAGGACAGGGGAATCAGCCCCAGCATTTT; J: TRBJ1-5; D: TRBD1; V: TRBV29-1; size: once
CDR3: CASSLSGANVLTF; DNA: TGTGCCAGCAGCCTCTCTGGGGCCAACGTCCTGACTTTC; J: TRBJ2-6; D: NA; V: TRBV25-1; size: NA
CDR3: CASSYGGQPYGYTF; DNA: TGTGCCAGCAGTTACGGGGGACAGCCCTATGGCTACACCTTC; J: TRBJ1-2; D: TRBD1; V: TRBV6-5; size: NA
CDR3: CASSPWIYNEQFF; DNA: TGTGCCAGCAGCCCCTGGATCTACAATGAGCAGTTCTTC; J: TRBJ2-1; D: NA; V: TRBV5-8; size: NA
CDR3: CASSLGQGQGIIQYF; DNA: TGTGCCAGCAGCTTGGGGCAGGGACAGGGAATCATTCAGTACTTC; J: TRBJ2-4; D: TRBD1; V: TRBV5-4; size: NA
CDR3: CASSASGLSQPQHF; DNA: TGTGCCAGCAGTGCATCGGGACTTAGTCAGCCCCAGCATTTT; J: TRBJ1-5; D: NA; V: TRBV27; size: NA
CDR3: CASSQGTGYNSPLHF; DNA: TGTGCCAGCAGCCAAGGGACAGGGTATAATTCACCCCTCCACTTT; J: TRBJ1-6; D: TRBD1; V: TRBV3-1/TRBV3-2; size: NA
CDR3: CASSRQGEGYTF; DNA: TGTGCCAGCAGCAGACAGGGGGAAGGCTACACCTTC; J: TRBJ1-2; D: TRBD1; V: TRBV6-6; size: NA
CDR3: CASSLGGATNYEQYF; DNA: TGTGCCAGCAGCTTAGGGGGGGCAACTAACTACGAGCAGTACTTC; J: TRBJ2-7; D: NA; V: TRBV7-2; size: NA
CDR3: CASSVQSNQPQHF; DNA: TGTGCCAGCAGTGTACAAAGCAATCAGCCCCAGCATTTT; J: TRBJ1-5; D: NA; V: TRBV2; size: few
CDR3: CASSLEGSSYNSPLHF; DNA: TGTGCCAGCAGCTTAGAGGGAAGCTCCTATAATTCACCCCTCCACTTT; J: TRBJ1-6; D: NA; V: TRBV7-2; size: NA
CDR3: CASSNGTGNTEAFF; DNA: TGTGCCAGCAGCAACGGGACAGGCAACACTGAAGCTTTCTTT; J: TRBJ1-1; D: TRBD1; V: TRBV13; size: NA